This T cell receptor beta chain was sequenced during a study of T cells in Graves' hyperthyroidism and ophthalmopathy. This clonotype was seen only a few times. The junction departs from germline at one end; a sequencing error may be responsible. Authors of the study amplified TCR beta CDR3 regions from RNA transcripts. HTBI primers were used for first-round RT-PCR of the TCR CDR3. Each CDR3 protein gets one entry after TCRdb re-called the multiplex PCR reads with MiXCR. Of about 540,000 distinct CDR3 sequences listed, roughly 46% are singletons. Sequencing was done on a sample of peripheral blood or thyroid tissue (not recorded which). The sequence came from a young woman with Graves' hyperthyroidism.

This CDR3 is CASSGRDVGLEGYTF. The CDR3 coding sequence is TGTGCCAGTAGTGGCCGGGACGTAGGCCTGGAGGGCTACACCTTC. This sequence joins TRBV2 and TRBJ1-2; a weak D match, TRBD1 (5 bases). This CDR3 has 15 amino acids. Germline V lookup: CDR1 SNHLY, CDR2 FYNNEI.